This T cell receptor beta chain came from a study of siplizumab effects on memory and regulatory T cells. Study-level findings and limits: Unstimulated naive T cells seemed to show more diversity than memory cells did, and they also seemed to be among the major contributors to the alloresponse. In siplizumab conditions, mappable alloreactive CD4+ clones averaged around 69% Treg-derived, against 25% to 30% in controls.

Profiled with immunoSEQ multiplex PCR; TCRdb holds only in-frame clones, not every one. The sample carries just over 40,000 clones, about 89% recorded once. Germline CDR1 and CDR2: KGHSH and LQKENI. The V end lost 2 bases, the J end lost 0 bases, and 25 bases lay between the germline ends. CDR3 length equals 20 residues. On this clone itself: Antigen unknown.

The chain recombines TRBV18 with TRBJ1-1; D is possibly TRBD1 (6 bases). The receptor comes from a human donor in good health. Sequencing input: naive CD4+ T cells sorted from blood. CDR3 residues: CASSPTGGYEKRIMNTEAFF. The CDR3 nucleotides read TGTGCCAGCTCACCAACGGGGGGCTATGAAAAGAGAATAATGAACACTGAAGCTTTCTTT.